These 8 T cell receptor beta chains came from one sample sequenced in a study of blood T cells in healthy people across ages (dated by TCRdb to about 2015). The library relied on 5' RACE. Sequencing was performed on an Illumina HiSeq 2500. The second PCR ran for about 6 to 12 cycles and used a J-beta primer mix along with a sample-barcoded 5' primer. TCRdb redid the processing of the public reads, applying fastp at Q25 and MiXCR, and retained in-frame beta chains. Rows with a matching CDR3 protein are joined into one entry that keeps the most common DNA and genes. Present in this sample are around 1,600,000 distinct CDR3 sequences, 40% to 45% of which were seen just once. Of the sample, approximately 4.1% is held by the ten largest clones. Sequences were obtained from blood. Receptor source: a woman in her late teens or twenties in good health.

The chain has TRBV12-3 or TRBV12-4 and TRBJ2-7; 12 bases match TRBD1. The CDR3 consists of 15 residues. J lost 7 bases, V lost 7 bases, and 11 bases had no gene match. The CDR3 sequence: CASTLRDRGLNEQYF. CDR3 nucleotide sequence: TGTGCCAGCACCTTGCGGGACAGGGGGCTCAATGAGCAGTACTTC.

This clonotype has a handful of counts. The chain uses TRBV10-3 and TRBJ2-3; tentative D call: TRBD2 (6 bases). CDR1 and CDR2 from the germline V gene are ENHRY and SYGVKD. The V and J ends lost 6 bases and 5 bases respectively, with 9 bases between them. The CDR3 runs to 12 residues. CDR3 in amino acids: CAIRGGGDTQYF. CDR3 bases: TGTGCCATCAGGGGGGGAGGAGATACGCAGTATTTT.

This clonotype occurred a few times. The chain couples TRBV6-5 to TRBJ2-2, with 9 bases that match TRBD2. CDR1 is MNHEY, CDR2 SVGAGI, per germline. This CDR3 comprises 15 residues. With 4 bases clipped from V and 5 bases from J, the junction kept 5 bases outside the gene matches. CDR3 in amino acids: CASSSERGDTGELFF. In DNA, the CDR3 is TGTGCCAGCAGTTCCGAGCGGGGGGATACCGGGGAGCTGTTTTTT.

This chain connects TRBV7-9 to TRBJ2-3; the D gene is possibly TRBD1 (6 bases). Germline CDR1 SEHNR, CDR2 FQNEAQ (reference sequence). The V gene lost 7 bases and the J gene lost 1 base, with 30 bases spanning the gap. The CDR3 length is 20 residues. The chain's CDR3 is CASIYASRGLTLNRTDTQYF. For the CDR3, the DNA is TGTGCCAGCATCTACGCCTCCAGGGGTCTAACACTTAATCGCACAGATACGCAGTATTTT. Looking up the rest from reference TRBV7-9 and TRBJ2-3 gives the full variable domain: DTGVSQNPRHKITKRGQNVTFRCDPISEHNRLYWYRQTLGQGPEFLTYFQNEAQLEKSRLLSDRFSAERPKGSFSTLEIQRTEQGDSAMYLCASIYASRGLTLNRTDTQYFGPGTRLTVL.

The chain uses TRBV12-3 or TRBV12-4 and TRBJ2-1; D call uncertain. The CDR3 runs 14 residues. V was trimmed by 1 base and J by 5 bases, leaving 9 bases between them. The DNA for the CDR3 is TGTGCCAGCAGTTTAGGGGCTGGAAACAATGAGCAGTTCTTC. It specifies CASSLGAGNNEQFF.

V and J are TRBV20-1 and TRBJ2-5, with 11 bases aligning to TRBD2. Germline CDR1 reads DFQATT; CDR2 reads SNEGSKA (reference sequence). The CDR3 is 16 residues long. Germline trimming cut 7 bases from V and 1 base from J; bases unmatched to any gene: 11. This chain's CDR3 is CSVRGSSGRFQETQYF. DNA of the CDR3: TGCAGTGTAAGGGGATCTAGCGGGAGGTTCCAAGAGACCCAGTACTTC.

The rearrangement joins TRBV5-1 to TRBJ1-1, with D uncertain. The V and J ends lost 8 bases and 2 bases respectively, with 4 bases between them. CDR1 is SGHRS and CDR2 is YFSETQ in the germline V gene. The CDR3 runs 10 residues. DNA of the CDR3: TGCGCCAGACCCAACACTGAAGCTTTCTTT. Its translation: CARPNTEAFF.

This clonotype came up a few times. J is TRBJ2-3 and V is TRBV5-6, with no clear D. This CDR3 is 13 amino acids long. The germline V gene encodes CDR1 SGHDT and CDR2 YYEEEE. V lost 2 bases to trimming and J lost 14 bases, with 18 bases between them. This CDR3 reads CASSFPPRPAVYF. The DNA for the CDR3 is TGTGCCAGCAGCTTTCCCCCTCGTCCGGCGGTGTATTTT.